This T cell receptor (beta chain) was profiled in a study of blood T cell repertoires in COVID-19. This clone was recorded once. Generated by immunoSEQ multiplex PCR, the TCRdb table keeps only in-frame clones and is missing some. The repertoire has some 86,000 clones, over 80% of them found once; the top ten carry 30% to 35%. This receptor was taken from an elderly woman with active or convalescent COVID-19. What was sequenced was peripheral blood.

CDR3: CASSQTSGIPGTDTQYF. The CDR3 DNA sequence: TGCGCCAGCAGCCAGACTAGCGGGATTCCCGGCACAGATACGCAGTATTTT. V usage is TRBV10-1 and J usage is TRBJ2-3; the match to TRBD2 covers 11 bases. The germline V gene has CDR1 WNHNN and CDR2 SYGVQD (reference sequence). This CDR3 spans 17 amino acids. V lost 6 bases, J lost 1 base, and 9 bases stayed unmatched.